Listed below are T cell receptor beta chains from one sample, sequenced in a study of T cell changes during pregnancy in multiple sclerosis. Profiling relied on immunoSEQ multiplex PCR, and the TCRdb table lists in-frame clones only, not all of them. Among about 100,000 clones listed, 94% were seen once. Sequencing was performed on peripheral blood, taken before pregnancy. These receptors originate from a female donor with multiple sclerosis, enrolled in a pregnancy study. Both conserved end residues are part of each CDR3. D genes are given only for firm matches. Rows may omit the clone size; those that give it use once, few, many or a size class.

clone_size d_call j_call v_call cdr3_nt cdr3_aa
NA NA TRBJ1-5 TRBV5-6 TGTGCCAGCAGCAACGGGCCAGGAAGGGGCCAGCCCCAGCATTTT CASSNGPGRGQPQHF
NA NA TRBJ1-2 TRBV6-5 TGTGCCAGCAGTTACTCGACTGGCAACGAATTCTATGGCTACACCTTC CASSYSTGNEFYGYTF
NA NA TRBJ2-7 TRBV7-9 TGTGCCAGCAGCTCCAGTACGGCGGGACCCGAGGTTCCCCCCTACGAGCAGTACTTC CASSSSTAGPEVPPYEQYF
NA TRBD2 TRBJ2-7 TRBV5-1 TGCGCCAGCACCCTTAGCGGGAGTAATTACGAGCAGTACTTC CASTLSGSNYEQYF
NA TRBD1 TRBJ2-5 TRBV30 TGTGCCTGGCAGACAGGGGCAGAGACCCAGTACTTC CAWQTGAETQYF
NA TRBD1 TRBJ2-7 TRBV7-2 TGTGCCAGCAGCCGGCGGACAGGGATGAACTACGAGCAGTACTTC CASSRRTGMNYEQYF
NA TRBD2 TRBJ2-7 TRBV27 TGTGCCAGCAGTTTATCGGGACTAGCCTCCAGCGAGCAGTACTTC CASSLSGLASSEQYF
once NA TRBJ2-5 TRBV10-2 TGCGCCAGCAGTGACCCGACAGTTCGAGAGACCCAGTACTTC CASSDPTVRETQYF
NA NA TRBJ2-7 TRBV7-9 TGTGCCAGCTCCGGGGTTTTCTACGAGCAGTACTTC CASSGVFYEQYF
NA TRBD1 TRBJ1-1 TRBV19 TGTGCCAGTAGTAGACAGGGGGCGTTCACTGAAGCTTTCTTT CASSRQGAFTEAFF
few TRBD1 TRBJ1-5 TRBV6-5 TGTGCCAGCAGGACAGGGGGTAGCAATCAGCCCCAGCATTTT CASRTGGSNQPQHF
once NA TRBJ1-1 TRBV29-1 TGCAGCGTTGAAGATCCGGTGAACACTGAAGCTTTCTTT CSVEDPVNTEAFF
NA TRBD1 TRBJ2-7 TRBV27 TGTGCCAGCAGGACAGGGTACCCTGACTACGAGCAGTACTTC CASRTGYPDYEQYF
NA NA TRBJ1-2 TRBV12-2 TGTGCAAGTCGCTTAGCGCAGGGAAACCCTAACTATGGCTACACCTTC CASRLAQGNPNYGYTF
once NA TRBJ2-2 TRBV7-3 TGTGCCAGCAGCTTAAACTCGGTGAAGACCGGGGAGCTGTTTTTT CASSLNSVKTGELFF
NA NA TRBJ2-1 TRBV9 TGTGCCAGCAGCGTAGAGGGGGGCGGGAGAGATGCCTACAATGAGCAGTTCTTC CASSVEGGGRDAYNEQFF
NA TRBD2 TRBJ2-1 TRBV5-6 TGTGCCAGCAGCCGGGGACTAGCGGGAGACCATGAGCAGTTCTTC CASSRGLAGDHEQFF
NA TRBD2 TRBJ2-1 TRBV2 TGTGCCAGCCTACTAGCGGGAGGCTCCTACAATGAGCAGTTCTTC CASLLAGGSYNEQFF
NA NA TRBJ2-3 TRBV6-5 TGTGCCAGCAGTTACCAGGCAGGGGTTGCAGATACGCAGTATTTT CASSYQAGVADTQYF
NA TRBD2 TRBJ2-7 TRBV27 TGTGCCAGCAGTCCCCTGTTAGCGGGAGGTCCCTACGAGCAGTACTTC CASSPLLAGGPYEQYF
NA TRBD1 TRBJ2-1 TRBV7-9 TGTGCCAGCAGCTTAGGGACAGGAAGTTACAATGAGCAGTTCTTC CASSLGTGSYNEQFF
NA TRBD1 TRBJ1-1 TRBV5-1 TGCGCCAGCAGCGGCGTCGGACAGGGGAGCACTGAAGCTTTCTTT CASSGVGQGSTEAFF
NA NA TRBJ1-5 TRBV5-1 TGCGCCAGCCGCCGAGGCGAGAGTTTAAATCAGCCCCAGCATTTT CASRRGESLNQPQHF
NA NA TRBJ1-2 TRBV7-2 TGTGCCAGCAGCTTAATGGAGGGCTATGGCTACACCTTC CASSLMEGYGYTF
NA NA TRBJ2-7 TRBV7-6 TGTGCCAGCAGCGGGTATCGGGAGAACGAGCAGTACTTC CASSGYRENEQYF
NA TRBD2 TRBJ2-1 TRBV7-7 TGTGCCAGCAGCCCGGGACTAGGGGTTGGTGAGCAGTTCTTC CASSPGLGVGEQFF
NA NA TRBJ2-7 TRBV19 TGTGCCAGTAGTATCGCGAATAGTAAATACGAGCAGTACTTC CASSIANSKYEQYF
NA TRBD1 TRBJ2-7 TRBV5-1 TGCGCCAGCAGCTTGGCGCCCTCCGGGACAGGTAGGGTCGAGCAGTACTTC CASSLAPSGTGRVEQYF
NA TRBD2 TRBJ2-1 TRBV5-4 TGTGCCAGCAGCCCCCGGACTAGCGGAAACAATGAGCAGTTCTTC CASSPRTSGNNEQFF
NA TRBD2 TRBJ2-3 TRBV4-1 TGCGCCAGCAGCCAGCCTAGCGGGAGGGCCTACCCAGATACGCAGTATTTT CASSQPSGRAYPDTQYF
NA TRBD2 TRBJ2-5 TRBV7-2 TGTGCCAGCAGCCCGTGGACTAGCGGGAGAGAGACCCAGTACTTC CASSPWTSGRETQYF
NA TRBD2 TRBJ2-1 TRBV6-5 TGTGCCAGCAGTTACTCGCGAGCGGGAGGATATGAGCAGTTCTTC CASSYSRAGGYEQFF